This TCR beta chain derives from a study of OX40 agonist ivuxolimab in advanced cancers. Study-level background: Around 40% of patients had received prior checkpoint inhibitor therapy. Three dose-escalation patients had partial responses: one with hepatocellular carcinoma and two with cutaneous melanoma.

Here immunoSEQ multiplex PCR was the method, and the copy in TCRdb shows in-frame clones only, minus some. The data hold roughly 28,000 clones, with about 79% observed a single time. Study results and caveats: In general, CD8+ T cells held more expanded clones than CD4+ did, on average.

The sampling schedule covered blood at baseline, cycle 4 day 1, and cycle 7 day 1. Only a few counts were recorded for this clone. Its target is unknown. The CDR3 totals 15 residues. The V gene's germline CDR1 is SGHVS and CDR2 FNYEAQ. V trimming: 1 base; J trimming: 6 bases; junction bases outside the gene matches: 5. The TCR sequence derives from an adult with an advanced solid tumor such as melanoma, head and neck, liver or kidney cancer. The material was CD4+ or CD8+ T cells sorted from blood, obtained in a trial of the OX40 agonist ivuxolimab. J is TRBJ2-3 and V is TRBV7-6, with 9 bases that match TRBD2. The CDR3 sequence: CASSLVGGGADTQYF. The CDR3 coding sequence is TGTGCCAGCAGCTTAGTCGGCGGGGGGGCTGATACGCAGTATTTT.